This TCR beta chain stems from a study of T cells in women clearing cervical HPV infection. Across the study: Controls were women whose single incident HPV16 infection cleared within 12 months without precancer or cancer. Study-level findings and limits: Timing of associations relative to infection is unclear; T-cell subsets were not isolated.

In regard to this clone: Its antigen is not known. The CDR3 end is not reached by the read, which stops 3 residues before it; the germline J gene fills it in.

TCRdb's copy holds only in-frame clones and misses some; the assay was immunoSEQ multiplex PCR. This sample's table reports around 19,000 clones. Germline CDR1 MDHEN, CDR2 SYDVKM. This CDR3 comprises 11 residues. Sequenced sample: blood buffy coat. The receptor was isolated from a woman between 18 and 70 years old with a cervical HPV16 infection that either progressed to CIN3+ or cleared (not recorded which). This chain uses TRBV28 with TRBJ1-2; D may be TRBD1 (6 bases). The covered CDR3 bases are TGTGCCAGCAGTTTGGACAGAAAC. Its protein product is CASSLDRN. The whole CDR3 protein is CASSLDRNYTF.